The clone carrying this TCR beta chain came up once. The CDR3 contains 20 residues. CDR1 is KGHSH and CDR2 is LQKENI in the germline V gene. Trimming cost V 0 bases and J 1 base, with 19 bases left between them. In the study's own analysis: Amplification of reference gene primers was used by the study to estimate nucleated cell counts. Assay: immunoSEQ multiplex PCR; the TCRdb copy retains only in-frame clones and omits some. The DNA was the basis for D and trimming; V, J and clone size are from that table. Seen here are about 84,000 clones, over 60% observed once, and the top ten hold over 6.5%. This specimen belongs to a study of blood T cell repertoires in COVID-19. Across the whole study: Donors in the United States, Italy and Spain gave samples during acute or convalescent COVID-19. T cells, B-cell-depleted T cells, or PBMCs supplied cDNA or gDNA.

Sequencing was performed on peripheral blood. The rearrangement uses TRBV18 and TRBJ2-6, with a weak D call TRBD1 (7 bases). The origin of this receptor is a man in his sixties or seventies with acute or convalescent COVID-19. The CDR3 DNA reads TGTGCCAGCTCACCACCGGAGGGGGCCTACACGATTTCTGGGGCCAACGTCCTGACTTTC. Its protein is CASSPPEGAYTISGANVLTF.